The clone carrying this TCR beta chain was recorded a few times. Its antigen is undetermined. The data originate from a study of CD8+ T cells in alopecia areata. The authors sorted CD4+ and CD8+ T cells from PBMCs. The J segment lost 3 bases and the V segment lost 5 bases, leaving 4 bases of the junction unmatched. CDR1 is MNHEY and CDR2 is SMNVEV in the germline V gene (reference sequence). CDR3 size: 13 residues. It was cDNA, reverse transcribed from extracted RNA, that served as the sequencing template. Sequenced by immunoSEQ multiplex PCR; TCRdb stores in-frame clones only, minus some. The sample includes 120,000 or so clones, less than 70% of them seen just once. Whole-study results and caveats: Scalp lesions, especially in alopecia totalis/universalis, had higher clonality than normal scalp. Sharing of TCRs across patients appeared less clear than in mice, possibly for HLA-related reasons. Sequence data from scalp samples additionally include resident alphabeta T cells of normal skin.

The chain employs TRBV27 and TRBJ2-7; TRBD1 matches at 7 bases. The sample taken for sequencing was CD4+ T cells sorted from blood. This TCR was sampled from a human donor in good health. The CDR3 sequence is CASSPPGGYEQYF. In nucleotides, the CDR3 is TGTGCCAGCAGTCCGCCAGGGGGCTACGAGCAGTACTTC.